Below, 11 T cell receptor beta chains from the same sample are listed, as sequenced in a study of early T cells in non-severe SARS-CoV-2 infection (dated by TCRdb to the early 2020s). Library method: 5' RACE. Sequenced on a NextSeq 500. TCRdb passed the public sequencing reads through fastp at Q25 and MiXCR, retaining productive beta sequences. Each CDR3 protein appears once, grouped with its most common genes and DNA. A total of roughly 53,000 distinct CDR3 sequences appear in this sample, roughly a tenth of them only once. The biggest ten clones account for under 6% of the sample. Sequenced input: whole blood. These receptor sequences come from an adult who was a healthcare worker with PCR-confirmed SARS-CoV-2 infection or an uninfected control (not recorded which).

The chain links TRBV29-1 to TRBJ2-2, with TRBD1 as a possible D gene (5 bases). This CDR3 has 12 residues. CDR1 and CDR2 (germline): SQVTM, ANQGSEA. Trimming left V 5 bases short and J 7 bases short, with 11 bases between. The CDR3 spells CSVPRANGELFF. The CDR3 nucleotides read TGCAGCGTTCCCAGGGCGAACGGGGAGCTGTTTTTT.

This clonotype has ten or more counts. One end of the junction varies from germline; a read error may be responsible. V is TRBV7-8 and J is TRBJ1-6; D might be TRBD1 (5 bases). There are 16 residues in the CDR3. Germline V gene sequence: CDR1 SGHVS, CDR2 FQNEAQ. The CDR3 bases are TGTGCCAGCAGCTCGTCGAACGGGCAGGGAAATTCACCCCCCCACTTT. This codes for CASSSSNGQGNSPPHF.

This clonotype has just a few counts. The CDR3 spells CATSRDEGDEQFF. CDR3 in DNA: TGTGCCACCAGCAGAGATGAGGGTGATGAGCAGTTCTTC. V is TRBV15 and J is TRBJ2-1, with D tentatively TRBD2 (5 bases). CDR1 LNHNV and CDR2 YYDKDF come from the germline V gene (reference sequence). Trimming took off 0 bases at V and 8 bases at J, with 8 bases between the two ends. The length of the CDR3 is 13 residues.

Regarding this clonotype: This may come from a read error, since a much larger clone is one base off. The rearrangement links TRBV18 to TRBJ1-2; possible D gene TRBD1, 6 bases. Germline V gene lookup returns CDR1 KGHSH and CDR2 LQKENI. V lost 2 bases and J 6 bases, leaving 13 bases between the germline ends. This CDR3 has 14 residues. The CDR3 loop reads CASSPSSGANGYTF. CDR3 in DNA: TGTGCCAGCTCACCAAGTTCAGGGGCCAATGGCTACACCTTC.

This sequence joins TRBV7-9 and TRBJ2-7; D is uncertain. Germline lookup yields CDR1 SEHNR and CDR2 FQNEAQ (reference sequence). V lost 6 bases to trimming and J lost 3 bases, with 24 bases between them. The CDR3 is made up of 17 amino acids. The DNA for the CDR3 is TGTGCCAGCAGACCCCCCCGCCGGTTCGAGAAGGGCTACGAGCAGTACTTC. Residues: CASRPPRRFEKGYEQYF. The variable domain in full, completed from reference TRBV7-9 and TRBJ2-7, reads DTGVSQNPRHKITKRGQNVTFRCDPISEHNRLYWYRQTLGQGPEFLTYFQNEAQLEKSRLLSDRFSAERPKGSFSTLEIQRTEQGDSAMYLCASRPPRRFEKGYEQYFGPGTRLTVT.

This clonotype was counted ten times or more. The chain combines TRBV12-3 or TRBV12-4 with TRBJ2-6, with unresolved D. This CDR3 comprises 15 residues. V lost 6 bases and J 0 bases, leaving 9 bases between the germline ends. The CDR3 loop is CASSLLGSGANVLTF. CDR3 DNA: TGTGCCAGCAGCTTGTTAGGCTCTGGGGCCAACGTCCTGACTTTC.

This clonotype was counted at least ten times. The chain joins TRBV10-3 to TRBJ2-7; 9 positions agree with TRBD1. Trimming removed 6 bases from V and 3 bases from J; junction bases left unmatched: 9. CDR1 is ENHRY and CDR2 is SYGVKD in the germline V gene. The CDR3 spans 15 residues. The CDR3 sequence is CAISPGTGSIYEQYF. CDR3 in DNA: TGTGCCATCAGCCCCGGGACAGGGTCCATCTACGAGCAGTACTTC.

This clonotype has only a few counts. This chain links TRBV4-1 with TRBJ2-3; TRBD2 might be the D (6 bases). This CDR3 has 14 amino acids. The V end was cut by 0 bases, the J end by 6 bases, with 10 bases between. Germline-derived CDR1 and CDR2 are MGHRA and YSYEKL. CDR3 bases: TGCGCCAGCAGCCAAGAGGGGACTCTGGATACGCAGTATTTT. It yields the protein CASSQEGTLDTQYF.

This clonotype was found a few times. The chain links TRBV11-1 to TRBJ2-7, with D unresolved. The CDR3 is 13 amino acids. Germline lookup yields CDR1 SGHAT and CDR2 FQDESV (reference sequence). Trimming stripped 4 bases from V and 6 bases from J, with 13 bases between. The CDR3 reads CASSSRIQSEQYF. CDR3 coding DNA: TGTGCCAGCAGCTCCCGAATCCAGTCCGAGCAGTACTTC.

This clonotype was observed many times. This chain links TRBV6-7 with TRBJ2-7; TRBD1 is a possible D gene (6 bases). TRBV6-7 is assigned to the ORF class and has an uncertain function. The V gene lost 10 bases and the J gene lost 4 bases, with 17 bases spanning the gap. The CDR3 sequence is 13 residues long. The CDR3 is CANGTGTKYEQYF. The CDR3 DNA reads as TGTGCCAACGGTACCGGGACAAAGTACGAGCAGTACTTC.

This clonotype was observed at least ten times. The V gene is TRBV7-9, the J gene TRBJ1-1, with TRBD1 identical over 9 bases. Germline CDR1 is SEHNR and CDR2 is FQNEAQ (reference sequence). J was trimmed by 8 bases and V by 7 bases; bases with no gene match: 8. This CDR3 spans 13 amino acids. The CDR3 DNA is TGTGCCAGCAACAATGTCGGGACAGGGGAAGCTTTCTTT. Translated, it gives CASNNVGTGEAFF.